Below are 14 T cell receptor beta chains sequenced from a single sample in a study of cytomegalovirus exposure and HLA in healthy donors. This table comes from immunoSEQ multiplex PCR, and its TCRdb copy is limited to in-frame clones, with some not included. This repertoire shows some 180,000 clones, 86% found once; its top ten account for approximately 7.7%. The sequenced sample consisted of PBMCs. Every receptor here comes from a young man in good health and CMV-seropositive.

This chain uses TRBV11-3 with TRBJ2-5; TRBD2 might be the D (6 bases). This CDR3 is 15 amino acids long. Looked up from germline, CDR1 is SGHNT and CDR2 is YENEEA. V was cut by 5 bases and J by 1 base, with 14 bases left in between. In DNA form, the CDR3 reads TGTGCCAGCAGCCCCGGCGGGGAGATCCAAGAGACCCAGTACTTC. Translated: CASSPGGEIQETQYF.

The chain joins TRBV28 to TRBJ2-1; 9 nucleotides match TRBD2. From germline, CDR1 is MDHEN and CDR2 SYDVKM. Trimming cost V 1 base and J 7 bases; bases outside gene matches: 5. The length of the CDR3 is 15 residues. This chain's CDR3 is CASSLFGGRGNEQFF. The CDR3 nucleotides are TGTGCCAGCAGTTTATTCGGCGGGAGGGGGAATGAGCAGTTCTTC.

The chain joins TRBV9 to TRBJ2-2; unclear D gene. V was cut by 5 bases and J by 1 base, with 9 bases left in between. The CDR3 runs to 14 residues. The germline V gene has CDR1 SGDLS and CDR2 YYNGEE. The CDR3 DNA follows: TGTGCCAGCAGTGATAGACTGAACACCGGGGAGCTGTTTTTT. Its protein is CASSDRLNTGELFF.

This clone turned up a few times. For the CDR3, the DNA is TGTGCCAGCAGACAGGGGTACACTGAAGCTTTCTTT. Protein product: CASRQGYTEAFF. The chain couples TRBV5-6 to TRBJ1-1; 7 bases line up with TRBD1. The CDR3 covers 12 residues. CDR1 is SGHDT and CDR2 is YYEEEE in the germline V gene. The V segment lost 5 bases and the J segment 3 bases; nucleotides outside the gene matches: 1.

The chain combines TRBV7-2 with TRBJ2-6; TRBD2 agrees at 7 bases. The CDR3 covers 17 residues. Germline-derived CDR1 and CDR2 are SGHTA and FQGNSA. The ends lost 6 bases at V and 0 bases at J; junction bases unmatched: 8. CDR3: CASRGGLTYSGANVLTF. The CDR3 bases are TGTGCCAGCAGGGGGGGACTAACGTACTCTGGGGCCAACGTCCTGACTTTC.

The chain is built from TRBV7-2 and TRBJ2-6; D not certain. The CDR3 is 16 amino acids. Germline loops: CDR1 SGHTA, CDR2 FQGNSA. The ends were cut back, 1 base at V and 0 bases at J, with 7 bases in the middle. Written as DNA, the CDR3 is TGTGCCAGCAGCTTAGGTTTGGGCTCTGGGGCCAACGTCCTGACTTTC. This codes for CASSLGLGSGANVLTF.

The chain uses TRBV2 and TRBJ1-5, with D possibly TRBD1 on 6 matching bases. The CDR3 is 14 residues long. Germline V gives CDR1 SNHLY, CDR2 FYNNEI. Trimming shortened V by 7 bases and J by 7 bases, and 17 bases separated the two germline ends. CDR3 residues: CASTTLGGEQPQHF. CDR3 coding DNA: TGTGCCAGCACCACCTTAGGGGGGGAACAGCCCCAGCATTTT. The full variable domain, rest sourced from reference TRBV2 and TRBJ1-5, is EPEVTQTPSHQVTQMGQEVILRCVPISNHLYFYWYRQILGQKVEFLVSFYNNEISEKSEIFDDQFSVERPDGSNFTLKIRSTKLEDSAMYFCASTTLGGEQPQHFGDGTRLSIL.

The V and J genes are TRBV18 and TRBJ2-2; 8 bases align to TRBD1. CDR1 KGHSH and CDR2 LQKENI come from the germline V gene. Trimming took 4 bases from V and 5 from J; bases not matched to a gene: 6. This CDR3 spans 15 amino acids. The DNA for the CDR3 is TGTGCCAGCTCACGAATGGACAGGGAAACCGGGGAGCTGTTTTTT. As protein: CASSRMDRETGELFF. The full variable domain, its missing parts supplied by reference TRBV18 and TRBJ2-2, is NAGVMQNPRHLVRRRGQEARLRCSPMKGHSHVYWYRQLPEEGLKFMVYLQKENIIDESGMPKERFSAEFPKEGPSILRIQQVVRGDSAAYFCASSRMDRETGELFFGEGSRLTVL.

This clone was recorded a few times. The chain couples TRBV19 to TRBJ1-1; D is unclear. The germline V and J ends were trimmed by 6 bases and 7 bases, with 9 bases remaining between them. Germline-derived CDR1 and CDR2 are LNHDA and SQIVND (reference sequence). The CDR3 covers 11 residues. As DNA, the CDR3 is TGTGCCAGTAGCCTGACGGTTGAAGCTTTCTTT. Translation gives CASSLTVEAFF.

The genes are TRBV29-1 and TRBJ1-1; D perhaps matches TRBD1 (6 bases). This CDR3 contains 13 residues. Trimming removed 7 bases from V and 5 bases from J, with 17 bases in between. Per germline, CDR1 SQVTM and CDR2 ANQGSEA. The CDR3 region is CSAFRGGGTEAFF. The CDR3 DNA reads as TGCAGCGCGTTCAGGGGAGGGGGGACTGAAGCTTTCTTT.

The chain uses TRBV15 and TRBJ2-3; 10 bases map to TRBD1. The V segment lost 6 bases and the J segment 3 bases; nucleotides outside the gene matches: 12. CDR1 LNHNV and CDR2 YYDKDF come from the germline V gene (reference sequence). This CDR3 is 17 amino acids long. CDR3 protein: CATRNSGRTGGTDTQYF. The CDR3 bases are TGTGCCACCAGAAACTCCGGTAGGACAGGGGGGACAGATACGCAGTATTTT.

The V and J genes are TRBV7-8 and TRBJ1-1; 9 bases line up with TRBD1. The CDR3 runs to 15 residues. Germline lookup yields CDR1 SGHVS and CDR2 FQNEAQ. The ends lost 5 bases at V and 7 bases at J; junction bases unmatched: 11. In DNA form, the CDR3 reads TGTGCCAGCAGCCTGCGAGGGGGACAGGGTGGTGAAGCTTTCTTT. It is translated as CASSLRGGQGGEAFF.

CDR3 coding DNA: TGCGCCAGCAGCCAAGGGACAGCCTATAATTCACCCCTCCACTTT. It is translated as CASSQGTAYNSPLHF. The rearrangement links TRBV4-3 to TRBJ1-6; D is possibly TRBD1 (6 bases). The CDR3 is 15 residues long. Trimming removed 1 base from V and 2 bases from J, with 6 bases in between. CDR1 LGHNA and CDR2 YSLEER come from the germline V gene.

The chain combines TRBV2 with TRBJ1-1; 10 nucleotides align to TRBD1. Germline V CDR1 and CDR2: SNHLY, FYNNEI. The CDR3 is made up of 19 amino acids. V shed 1 base, J shed 1 base, and the junction held 12 bases outside the gene matches. The CDR3 DNA follows: TGTGCCAGCAGTGAAGTGGGACAGGGGCCCCTTTTTGGGAACACTGAAGCTTTCTTT. This translates into CASSEVGQGPLFGNTEAFF. The full variable domain, in which reference TRBV2 and TRBJ1-1 provide the parts outside the CDR3, is EPEVTQTPSHQVTQMGQEVILRCVPISNHLYFYWYRQILGQKVEFLVSFYNNEISEKSEIFDDQFSVERPDGSNFTLKIRSTKLEDSAMYFCASSEVGQGPLFGNTEAFFGQGTRLTVV.